The clone carrying this TCR beta chain was counted a single time. These data belong to a study of cytomegalovirus exposure and HLA in healthy donors. Turning to the study itself: Ancestry clustering placed more than 80% of roughly 400 genotyped donors in the Caucasian-associated cluster.

PCR amplification relied on 60 Vbeta primers (plus 13 Jbeta primers). Some clones are missing from TCRdb's copy, which holds only in-frame ones; the method was immunoSEQ multiplex PCR. The sample shows some 70,000 clones, 70% to 80% of them seen only once. This receptor was obtained from a man between 45 and 60 years old in good health and CMV-seronegative. Material for sequencing was PBMCs.

In DNA form, the CDR3 reads TGTGCCAGCAGCTTTAGCGGGGGCTACGAGCAGTACTTC. Amino acids: CASSFSGGYEQYF. The rearrangement uses TRBV7-8 and TRBJ2-7, with TRBD2 matching 9 bases. Trimming took 3 bases from V and 3 from J; bases not matched to a gene: 0. CDR3 length: 13 residues. The germline gives CDR1 SGHVS, CDR2 FQNEAQ.